This T cell receptor (beta chain) was obtained from a study of cytomegalovirus exposure and HLA in healthy donors. Whole-study context: The same platform as the roughly 630 first-cohort repertoires was used for the roughly 130 validation repertoires, a later analysis reported. Regarding the study as a whole: Among TCR sequences, most were rare, though some public TCRs appeared in many donors. A later analysis found first-cohort TCR clusters tended to co-occur in the 90 to 150 validation repertoires.

About this clone: Its matching antigen is unknown.

Among the roughly 110 subjects of the validation cohort, separate from the roughly 700-subject first cohort, were the donors. Trimming stripped 0 bases from V and 1 base from J, with 5 bases between. The CDR3 is 14 amino acids. The germline V gene encodes CDR1 SGHRS and CDR2 YFSETQ. Profiled with immunoSEQ multiplex PCR; TCRdb holds only in-frame clones, not every one. The sample lists more than 140,000 clones, about 89% occurring once. The chain carries TRBV5-1 and TRBJ2-4; D unresolved. Source material: PBMCs. The source is a woman aged 18-29 years in good health and CMV-seropositive. DNA for the CDR3: TGCGCCAGCAGCTTGGACGGGGCCAAAAACATTCAGTACTTC. It translates to CASSLDGAKNIQYF.